This is a list of T cell receptor beta chains from one sample in a study of control samples from healthy donors and cancer patients. Produced via immunoSEQ multiplex PCR; TCRdb's table is partial and in-frame only. The data contain tens of thousands of clones, 70% to 90% of them singletons. The sample consisted of PBMCs. The receptors shown here come from a woman between 45 and 60 years old with head and neck cancer. Each CDR3 is given with its conserved first and last residue. D genes are given only for firm matches. Clone size appears in some rows only: once, few, many, or a class for an expanded clone.

j_call v_call d_call clone_size cdr3_length cdr3_nt cdr3_aa
TRBJ2-3 TRBV9 NA NA 14 TGTGCCAGCAGCACCGGACTAATCACAGATACGCAGTATTTT CASSTGLITDTQYF
TRBJ1-3 TRBV6-1 NA NA 14 TGTGCCAGCAGTGATATTCTTGCCGGAAACACCATATATTTT CASSDILAGNTIYF
TRBJ1-6 TRBV7-8 NA NA 17 TGTGCCAGCAGCTTAGAGACTGGAAGCTCCTATAATTCACCCCTCCACTTT CASSLETGSSYNSPLHF
TRBJ1-1 TRBV10-1 TRBD1 NA 17 TGCGCCAGCAGTGAGTCGCTCCCAGGGGGGATGAACACTGAAGCTTTCTTT CASSESLPGGMNTEAFF
TRBJ2-7 TRBV6-6 NA NA 14 TGTGCCAGCAGATCCGGACAGAGTGACTACGAGCAGTACTTC CASRSGQSDYEQYF
TRBJ1-2 TRBV27 NA NA 12 TGTGCCAGCACCCGCCTTAACTATGGCTACACCTTC CASTRLNYGYTF
TRBJ1-1 TRBV5-6 NA NA 16 TGTGCCAGCAGCTTACAGAGGCGGGAGATTAGCACTGAAGCTTTCTTT CASSLQRREISTEAFF
TRBJ1-2 TRBV29-1 TRBD1 NA 15 TGCAGCGTCTGGGACAGCTCCCTTCCGACCCTGGGGGGACAATTC CSVWDSSLPTLGGQF
TRBJ2-5 TRBV7-9 NA NA 14 TGTGCCAGCAGCTCCCCGGCCCTTCGGGAGACCCAGTACTTC CASSSPALRETQYF
TRBJ1-6 TRBV5-1 TRBD1 once 16 TGCGCCAGCGGGGTGGTACCGGGACAGGCTTACTCACCCCTCCACTTT CASGVVPGQAYSPLHF
TRBJ1-1 TRBV5-1 NA NA 14 TGCGCCAGCAGCCCGGGGGCACGGAACACTGAAGCTTTCTTT CASSPGARNTEAFF
TRBJ1-2 TRBV2 TRBD1 NA 14 TGTGCCAGCACCCCGGGACAGGGATTCTATGGCTACACCTTC CASTPGQGFYGYTF
TRBJ1-6 TRBV28 TRBD1 few 15 TGTGCCAGCAGTTTCGACAGGGTAGATAATTCACCCCTCCACTTT CASSFDRVDNSPLHF
TRBJ2-3 TRBV2 NA NA 14 TGTGCCAGCAGTGTCAGGGGCCAGCGGGATACGCAGTATTTT CASSVRGQRDTQYF
TRBJ2-6 TRBV18 NA NA 18 TGTGCCAGCTCACTTACCTCCGGGACCAGCTCTGGGGCCAACGTCCTGACTTTC CASSLTSGTSSGANVLTF
TRBJ1-3 TRBV12-3/TRBV12-4 NA NA 13 TGTGCCAGCAGTTTAATAGCTGGAAACACCATATATTTT CASSLIAGNTIYF
TRBJ1-1 TRBV7-6 NA few 14 TGTGCCAGCAGCCCCATCGGCATGAACACTGAAGCTTTCTTT CASSPIGMNTEAFF